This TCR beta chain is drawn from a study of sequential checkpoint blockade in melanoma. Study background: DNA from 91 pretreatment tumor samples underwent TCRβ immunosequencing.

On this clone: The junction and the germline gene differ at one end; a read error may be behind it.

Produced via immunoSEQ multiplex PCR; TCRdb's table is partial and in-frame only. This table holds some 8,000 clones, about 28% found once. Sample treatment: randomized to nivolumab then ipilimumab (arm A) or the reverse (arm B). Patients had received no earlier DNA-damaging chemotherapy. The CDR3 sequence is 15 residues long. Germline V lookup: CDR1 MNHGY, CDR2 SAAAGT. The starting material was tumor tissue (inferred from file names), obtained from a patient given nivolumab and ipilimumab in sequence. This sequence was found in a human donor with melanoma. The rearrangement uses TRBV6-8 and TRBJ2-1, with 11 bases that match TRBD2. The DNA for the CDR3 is TGTGCCATCAGTCTGACTAGCGGGATCGACAATGAGCAGTTCTTC. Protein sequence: CAISLTSGIDNEQFF.